The T cell receptor beta chain under discussion was sequenced for a study of blood T cells in healthy people across ages. Study findings and constraints: With age, beta diversity per million T cells declined roughly linearly, significantly by approximately 41. Diversity estimates drawn from one million T cells were deemed underestimates.

In this sample, this clonotype turned up a few times. Its target is unknown. The ends were cut back, 6 bases at V and 5 bases at J, with 16 bases in the middle. Germline V gene sequence: CDR1 SQVTM, CDR2 ANQGSEA. This CDR3 region has 13 residues. For the second PCR, which ran for roughly 6 to 11 cycles, a sample-barcoded 5' primer and a J-beta primer mix were used. Each CDR3 protein is one row after TCRdb ran MiXCR on the 5' RACE reads. Of about 800,000 distinct CDR3 sequences in the sample, nearly 60% are singletons; the top ten hold 22%. The sample taken for sequencing was blood. The receptor comes from a man between 25 and 39 years old in good health. The chain links TRBV29-1 to TRBJ2-5, with D maybe TRBD1 (7 bases). The CDR3 DNA follows: TGCAGCGTAGACAGGGAGGCGGGTGAGACCCAGTACTTC. Translated: CSVDREAGETQYF.